What follows are 10 T cell receptor beta chains derived from one specimen sequenced in a study of blood T cell repertoires in COVID-19. Using immunoSEQ multiplex PCR, the repertoire was profiled, and TCRdb retains in-frame clones only, with some absent. This table holds roughly 230,000 clones, around four fifths found once. The sequenced sample was peripheral blood. The receptors were gathered from a man in his forties with active or convalescent COVID-19.

V usage is TRBV5-1 and J usage is TRBJ1-2; a possible D gene is TRBD1 (5 bases). Deletions cut 0 bases from V and 3 bases from J, with 12 bases between. The CDR3 sequence is 15 residues long. Germline loops: CDR1 SGHRS, CDR2 YFSETQ. The CDR3 coding sequence is TGCGCCAGCAGCTTGGGGGGCAACCAGGACTATGGCTACACCTTC. This encodes CASSLGGNQDYGYTF.

The V gene is TRBV7-2, the J gene TRBJ2-7, with D possibly matching TRBD2 (7 bases). Germline lookup yields CDR1 SGHTA and CDR2 FQGNSA. The V gene lost 2 bases and the J gene lost 2 bases, with 13 bases spanning the gap. The CDR3 is 15 residues long. This CDR3 is CASSLSGGKAYEQYF. DNA of the CDR3: TGTGCCAGCAGCTTATCGGGGGGCAAAGCCTACGAGCAGTACTTC.

The chain combines TRBV30 with TRBJ1-2, with 7 nucleotides matching TRBD1. The CDR3 spans 14 residues. Germline V gene data show CDR1 as GTSNPN and CDR2 as SVGIG (reference sequence). The V and J ends lost 0 bases and 2 bases, in that order; junction bases with no gene match: 3. CDR3 coding DNA: TGTGCCTGGAGTGTACTGACAGGGAACTATGGCTACACCTTC. Translated: CAWSVLTGNYGYTF. Based on the CDR3 plus reference TRBV30 and TRBJ1-2, the full variable domain is SQTIHQWPATLVQPVGSPLSLECTVEGTSNPNLYWYRQAAGRGLQLLFYSVGIGQISSEVPQNLSASRPQDRQFILSSKKLLLSDSGFYLCAWSVLTGNYGYTFGSGTRLTVV.

This clone occurred once. This chain's CDR3 is CASSTNRGNEQFF. The CDR3 bases are TGTGCCAGCAGTACTAACAGGGGTAATGAGCAGTTCTTC. The gene calls are TRBV6-5 and TRBJ2-1; 7 bases line up with TRBD1. The CDR3 runs to 13 residues. With V trimmed by 5 bases and J by 7 bases, 5 bases remained unmatched. From germline, CDR1 is MNHEY and CDR2 SVGAGI.

The chain joins TRBV19 to TRBJ1-2, with no clear D. The CDR3 covers 13 residues. The germline gives CDR1 LNHDA, CDR2 SQIVND (reference sequence). Trimming pared 7 bases from V and 8 bases from J, leaving 17 bases between. The CDR3 is CASTHSGRYGYTF. CDR3 coding DNA: TGTGCCAGTACCCACTCGGGGAGGTACGGCTACACCTTC.

This chain links TRBV30 with TRBJ1-5; 8 bases agree with TRBD1. The CDR3 is 17 residues long. Germline assignment: CDR1 GTSNPN and CDR2 SVGIG (reference sequence). J lost 4 bases, V lost 1 base, and 12 bases had no gene match. The CDR3 DNA sequence: TGTGCCTGGAGTGAAGGGCCGGGACAGGCGTTAAATCAGCCCCAGCATTTT. Translation: CAWSEGPGQALNQPQHF.

The J gene is TRBJ2-1, the V gene TRBV4-1, with a weak D call TRBD2 (6 bases). This CDR3 is built from 14 residues. Deletions cut 0 bases from V and 9 bases from J, with 12 bases between. Germline values: CDR1 MGHRA, CDR2 YSYEKL. CDR3 DNA sequence: TGCGCCAGCAGCCAAGATAGGGTGGGGGGTGAGCAGTTCTTC. Translation gives CASSQDRVGGEQFF.

The J gene is TRBJ2-7, the V gene TRBV5-1, with D possibly being TRBD2 (5 bases). The CDR3 extends over 17 amino acids. With 0 bases removed from V and 3 bases from J, the gap between germline ends came to 19 bases. Germline V gives CDR1 SGHRS, CDR2 YFSETQ. CDR3 residues: CASSLVGRAALVYEQYF. The CDR3 coding sequence is TGCGCCAGCAGCTTGGTCGGGCGGGCAGCTTTAGTCTACGAGCAGTACTTC. The full variable domain, its missing parts supplied by reference TRBV5-1 and TRBJ2-7, is KAGVTQTPRYLIKTRGQQVTLSCSPISGHRSVSWYQQTPGQGLQFLFEYFSETQRNKGNFPGRFSGRQFSNSRSEMNVSTLELGDSALYLCASSLVGRAALVYEQYFGPGTRLTVT.

This clone has just a few counts. This chain uses TRBV5-4 with TRBJ2-1; the match to TRBD2 covers 7 bases. This CDR3 has 16 amino acids. Germline V CDR1 and CDR2: SGHNT, YYREEE (reference sequence). Trimming at V came to 2 bases and at J to 3 bases, leaving 8 bases not matched to a gene. The CDR3 reads CASSLPGGGGYNEQFF. The CDR3 DNA sequence: TGTGCCAGCAGCTTACCGGGAGGTGGGGGCTACAATGAGCAGTTCTTC.

The chain recombines TRBV7-3 with TRBJ1-1; D remains unclear. V shed 5 bases and J shed 1 base, with 8 bases lying between them. The CDR3 is 13 amino acids. The germline CDR1 and CDR2 sequences are SGHTA and FQGTGA. This chain's CDR3 is CASSAVPNTEAFF. CDR3 DNA: TGTGCCAGCAGCGCAGTACCGAACACTGAAGCTTTCTTT. The complete variable domain, with remaining parts taken from reference TRBV7-3 and TRBJ1-1, reads GAGVSQTPSNKVTEKGKYVELRCDPISGHTALYWYRQSLGQGPEFLIYFQGTGAADDSGLPNDRFFAVRPEGSVSTLKIQRTERGDSAVYLCASSAVPNTEAFFGQGTRLTVV.